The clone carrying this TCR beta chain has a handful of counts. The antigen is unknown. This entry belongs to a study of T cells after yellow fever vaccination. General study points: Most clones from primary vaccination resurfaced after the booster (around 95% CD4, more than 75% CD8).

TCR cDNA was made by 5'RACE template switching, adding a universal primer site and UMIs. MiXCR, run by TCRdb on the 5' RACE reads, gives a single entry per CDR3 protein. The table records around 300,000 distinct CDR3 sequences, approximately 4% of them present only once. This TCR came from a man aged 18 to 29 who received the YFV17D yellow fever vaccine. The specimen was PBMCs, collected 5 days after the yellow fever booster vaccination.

The CDR3 DNA is TGTGCCAGCTCACCGCAGGGAACCCCAGTCACTGAAGCTTTCTTT. As protein: CASSPQGTPVTEAFF. The chain carries TRBV18 and TRBJ1-1, with D possibly being TRBD1 (5 bases). CDR1 KGHSH and CDR2 LQKENI come from the germline V gene. CDR3 length equals 15 residues. Trimming took off 3 bases at V and 4 bases at J, with 15 bases between the two ends.